This is a list of T cell receptor beta chains from one sample in a study of shared T cell receptors in the human thymus. Sequencing used immunoSEQ multiplex PCR; TCRdb keeps in-frame clones, though not all of them. The table records roughly 560,000 clones, about 84% of them present only once. The sample was also reused in another study, on human thymus T cells.

Material for sequencing was thymocytes. These TCRs come from a boy in the first two years of life with a congenital heart defect. Both conserved end residues are part of each CDR3. Each record gives: V gene, clone size, J gene, D gene, CDR3 DNA, CDR3 protein. A D gene is named only where the DNA matches it firmly. Where a row states a size, it is once, few, many or the class of an expanded clone; other rows omit it.

v_gene: TRBV27
abundance: -
j_gene: TRBJ1-1
d_gene: -
CDR3nt: TGTGCCAGCAGTTGGGGAGGGGGGCCTGAAGCTTTCTTT
CDR3aa: CASSWGGGPEAFF

v_gene: TRBV5-8
abundance: once
j_gene: TRBJ2-1
d_gene: TRBD2
CDR3nt: TGTGCCAGCAGCTTGGTGGGACTAGCGGGAGGGCCTATTGAGCAGTTCTTC
CDR3aa: CASSLVGLAGGPIEQFF

v_gene: TRBV19
abundance: few
j_gene: TRBJ1-2
d_gene: TRBD1
CDR3nt: TGTGCCAGTAGCCCAAATCGGGACAGGTCCTATGGCTACACCTTC
CDR3aa: CASSPNRDRSYGYTF

v_gene: TRBV4-3
abundance: -
j_gene: TRBJ2-3
d_gene: -
CDR3nt: TGCGCCAGCAGCCAAGTAGTGAGGGGCACAGATACGCAGTATTTT
CDR3aa: CASSQVVRGTDTQYF

v_gene: TRBV21-1
abundance: once
j_gene: TRBJ2-5
d_gene: -
CDR3nt: TGTGCCAGCAGCAAACTTCGGCGGGAGACCCAGTACTTC
CDR3aa: CASSKLRRETQYF

v_gene: TRBV27
abundance: few
j_gene: TRBJ2-3
d_gene: -
CDR3nt: TGTGCCAGCAGACGAATTCCCGCGGATACGCAGTATTTT
CDR3aa: CASRRIPADTQYF

v_gene: TRBV7-9
abundance: few
j_gene: TRBJ2-1
d_gene: TRBD2
CDR3nt: TGTGCCAGCAGCCCCCCTTTCGGGCGGGAGGGCTTGAACAATGAGCAGTTCTTC
CDR3aa: CASSPPFGREGLNNEQFF

v_gene: TRBV19
abundance: -
j_gene: TRBJ2-7
d_gene: TRBD2
CDR3nt: TGTGCCAGTAGTCCCCGGCGGGACTACACCTACGAGCAGTACTTC
CDR3aa: CASSPRRDYTYEQYF

v_gene: TRBV30
abundance: once
j_gene: TRBJ1-5
d_gene: TRBD1
CDR3nt: TGTGCCTGGAGTGGGGGGACAGACCGTGAACCTAGCAATCAGCCCCAGCATTTT
CDR3aa: CAWSGGTDREPSNQPQHF

v_gene: TRBV10-2
abundance: -
j_gene: TRBJ2-7
d_gene: -
CDR3nt: TGCGCCAGCAGTGCGGAGGTAATGAGGGCCTACGAGCAGTACTTC
CDR3aa: CASSAEVMRAYEQYF

v_gene: TRBV7-8
abundance: few
j_gene: TRBJ2-3
d_gene: TRBD2
CDR3nt: TGTGCCAGCAGCTTAGGCGGTCCGGGAGGGCCTGGGGATACGCAGTATTTT
CDR3aa: CASSLGGPGGPGDTQYF

v_gene: TRBV7-8
abundance: once
j_gene: TRBJ1-5
d_gene: TRBD1
CDR3nt: TGTGCCAGCAGCCCTTCCGGGACAGGCAATCAGCCCCAGCATTTT
CDR3aa: CASSPSGTGNQPQHF

v_gene: TRBV4-3
abundance: -
j_gene: TRBJ2-3
d_gene: -
CDR3nt: TGCGCCAGCAGCCAAGATCGACCTTTCGGGAGCACAGATACGCAGTATTTT
CDR3aa: CASSQDRPFGSTDTQYF

v_gene: TRBV30
abundance: -
j_gene: TRBJ1-1
d_gene: -
CDR3nt: TGTGCCTGGAAACAGCTTGAAGCTTTCTTT
CDR3aa: CAWKQLEAFF

v_gene: TRBV19
abundance: -
j_gene: TRBJ1-3
d_gene: -
CDR3nt: TGTGCCAGTAGCCTAGGCGAATTCAGTCCATCTGGAAACACCATATATTTT
CDR3aa: CASSLGEFSPSGNTIYF

v_gene: TRBV7-8
abundance: -
j_gene: TRBJ2-1
d_gene: TRBD2
CDR3nt: TGTGCCAGCAGCTTAGCGTCAAGCGGGAAGAGCTCCTACAATGAGCAGTTCTTC
CDR3aa: CASSLASSGKSSYNEQFF

v_gene: TRBV18
abundance: -
j_gene: TRBJ1-3
d_gene: TRBD1
CDR3nt: TGTGCCAGCTCACGTGCGGGACAGCCCGGCTCTATTGGAAACACCATATATTTT
CDR3aa: CASSRAGQPGSIGNTIYF

v_gene: TRBV30
abundance: -
j_gene: TRBJ2-2
d_gene: TRBD2
CDR3nt: TGTGCCTGGAGTCGGCGGGAGCCCCACGCCGGGGAGCTGTTTTTT
CDR3aa: CAWSRREPHAGELFF

v_gene: TRBV30
abundance: -
j_gene: TRBJ1-4
d_gene: -
CDR3nt: TGTGCCTTCATCCGGGGGACTAATGAAAAACTGTTTTTT
CDR3aa: CAFIRGTNEKLFF

v_gene: TRBV4-2
abundance: -
j_gene: TRBJ2-7
d_gene: TRBD2
CDR3nt: TGTGCCAGCAGCCCGGGGACTAGCGGGAGACCGTACGAGCAGTACTTC
CDR3aa: CASSPGTSGRPYEQYF

v_gene: TRBV7-6
abundance: few
j_gene: TRBJ2-2
d_gene: -
CDR3nt: TGTGCCAGCAGTCTTCGGGGTACCGGGGAGCTGTTTTTT
CDR3aa: CASSLRGTGELFF

v_gene: TRBV5-1
abundance: -
j_gene: TRBJ2-3
d_gene: TRBD2
CDR3nt: TGCGCCAGCAGCTTTAAAGGGACTAGCGGCACAGATACGCAGTATTTT
CDR3aa: CASSFKGTSGTDTQYF

v_gene: TRBV7-3
abundance: -
j_gene: TRBJ2-7
d_gene: -
CDR3nt: TGTGCCAGCAGCTTAAGTCCAGGGCACGAGCAGTACTTC
CDR3aa: CASSLSPGHEQYF